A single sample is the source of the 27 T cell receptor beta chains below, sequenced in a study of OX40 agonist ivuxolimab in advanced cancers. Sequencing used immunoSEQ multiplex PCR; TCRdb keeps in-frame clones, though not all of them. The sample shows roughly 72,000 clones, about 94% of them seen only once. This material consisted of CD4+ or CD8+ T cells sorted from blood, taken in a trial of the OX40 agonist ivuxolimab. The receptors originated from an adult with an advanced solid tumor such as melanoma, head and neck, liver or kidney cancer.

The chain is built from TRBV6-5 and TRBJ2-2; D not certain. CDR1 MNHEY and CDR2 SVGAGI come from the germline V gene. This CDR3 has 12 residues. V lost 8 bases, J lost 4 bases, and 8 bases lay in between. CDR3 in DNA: TGTGCCAGCGGTCGCAGCACCGGGGAGCTGTTTTTT. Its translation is CASGRSTGELFF.

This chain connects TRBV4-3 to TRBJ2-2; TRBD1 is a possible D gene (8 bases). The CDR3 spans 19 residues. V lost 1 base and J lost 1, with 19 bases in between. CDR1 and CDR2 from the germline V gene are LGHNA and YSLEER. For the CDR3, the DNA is TGCGCCAGCAGCCAAGTCTACTCCGGGGGGACAGGGAACACCGGGGAGCTGTTTTTT. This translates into CASSQVYSGGTGNTGELFF.

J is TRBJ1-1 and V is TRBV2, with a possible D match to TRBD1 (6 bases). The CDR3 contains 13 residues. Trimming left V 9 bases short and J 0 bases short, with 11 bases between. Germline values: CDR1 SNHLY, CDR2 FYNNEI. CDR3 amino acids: CAREGDLNTEAFF. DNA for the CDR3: TGTGCCAGAGAGGGGGATCTGAACACTGAAGCTTTCTTT.

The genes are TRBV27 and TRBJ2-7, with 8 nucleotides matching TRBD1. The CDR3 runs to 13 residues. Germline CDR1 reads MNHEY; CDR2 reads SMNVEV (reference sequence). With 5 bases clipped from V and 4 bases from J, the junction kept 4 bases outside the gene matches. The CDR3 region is CASSTTGAYEQYF. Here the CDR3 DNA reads TGTGCCAGCAGTACGACAGGGGCGTACGAGCAGTACTTC.

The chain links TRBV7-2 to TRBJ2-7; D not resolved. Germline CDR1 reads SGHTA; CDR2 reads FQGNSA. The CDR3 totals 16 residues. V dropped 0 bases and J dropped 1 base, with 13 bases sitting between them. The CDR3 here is CASSLALAKESYEQYF. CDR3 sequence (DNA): TGTGCCAGCAGCTTAGCTTTGGCGAAAGAGTCCTACGAGCAGTACTTC.

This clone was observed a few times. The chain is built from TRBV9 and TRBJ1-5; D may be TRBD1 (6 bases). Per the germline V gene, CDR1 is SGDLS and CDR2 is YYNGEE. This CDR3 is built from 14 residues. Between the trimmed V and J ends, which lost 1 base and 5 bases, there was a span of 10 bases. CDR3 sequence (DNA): TGTGCCAGCAGCGTATTGGCAGGGGATCAGCCCCAGCATTTT. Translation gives CASSVLAGDQPQHF.

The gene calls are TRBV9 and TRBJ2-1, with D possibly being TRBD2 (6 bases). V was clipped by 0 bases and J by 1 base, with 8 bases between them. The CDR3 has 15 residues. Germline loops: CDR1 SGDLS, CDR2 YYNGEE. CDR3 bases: TGTGCCAGCAGCGTAGACCGGGGGTCCTACAATGAGCAGTTCTTC. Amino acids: CASSVDRGSYNEQFF.

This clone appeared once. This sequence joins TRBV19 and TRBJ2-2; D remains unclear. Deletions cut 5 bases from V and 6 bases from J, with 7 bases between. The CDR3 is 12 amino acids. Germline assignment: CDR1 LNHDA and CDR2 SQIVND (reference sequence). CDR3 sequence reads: CASSGESGELFF. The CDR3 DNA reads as TGTGCCAGTAGTGGAGAATCCGGGGAGCTGTTTTTT.

CDR3 in DNA: TGTGCCAGCGGGGGCTGGAACACTGAAGCTTTCTTT. Encoded protein: CASGGWNTEAFF. V and J are TRBV9 and TRBJ1-1; D is possibly TRBD1 (6 bases). V was clipped by 7 bases and J by 1 base, with 8 bases between them. Germline loops: CDR1 SGDLS, CDR2 YYNGEE. The CDR3 length is 12 residues.

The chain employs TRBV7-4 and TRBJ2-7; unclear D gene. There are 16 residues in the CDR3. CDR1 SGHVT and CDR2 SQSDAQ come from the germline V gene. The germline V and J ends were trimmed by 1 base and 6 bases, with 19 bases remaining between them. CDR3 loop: CASSLDPAWTASEQYF. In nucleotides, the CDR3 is TGTGCCAGCAGCTTAGACCCAGCCTGGACCGCCTCCGAGCAGTACTTC. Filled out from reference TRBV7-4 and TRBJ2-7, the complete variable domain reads GAGVSQSPRYKVAKRGRDVALRCDSISGHVTLYWYRQTLGQGSEVLTYSQSDAQRDKSGRPSGRFSAERPERSVSTLKIQRTEQGDSAVYLCASSLDPAWTASEQYFGPGTRLTVT.

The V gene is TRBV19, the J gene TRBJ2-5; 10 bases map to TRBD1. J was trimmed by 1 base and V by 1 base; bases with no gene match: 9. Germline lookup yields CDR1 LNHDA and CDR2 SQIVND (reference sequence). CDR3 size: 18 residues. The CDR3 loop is CASSIAGTGAPLQETQYF. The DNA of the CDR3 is TGTGCCAGTAGTATAGCCGGGACAGGGGCCCCCCTCCAAGAGACCCAGTACTTC.

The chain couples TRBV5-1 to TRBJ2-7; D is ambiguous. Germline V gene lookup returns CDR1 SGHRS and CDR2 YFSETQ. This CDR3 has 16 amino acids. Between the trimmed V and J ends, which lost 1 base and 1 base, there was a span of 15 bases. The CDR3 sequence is CASSLPQERVSYEQYF. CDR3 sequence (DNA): TGCGCCAGCAGCTTGCCCCAGGAGCGTGTTTCCTACGAGCAGTACTTC.

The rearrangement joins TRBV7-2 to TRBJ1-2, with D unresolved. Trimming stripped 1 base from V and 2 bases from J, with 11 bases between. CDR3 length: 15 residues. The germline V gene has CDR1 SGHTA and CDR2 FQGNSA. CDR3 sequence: CASSLDSRENYGYTF. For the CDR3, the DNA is TGTGCCAGCAGCTTAGATTCAAGGGAGAACTATGGCTACACCTTC.

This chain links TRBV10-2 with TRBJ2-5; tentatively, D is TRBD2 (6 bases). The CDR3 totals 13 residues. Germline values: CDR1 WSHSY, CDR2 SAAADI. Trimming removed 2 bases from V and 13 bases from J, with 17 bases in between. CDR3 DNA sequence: TGCGCCAGCAGTGAGAGCGGGCCCATTCCCGGGTACTTC. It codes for CASSESGPIPGYF.

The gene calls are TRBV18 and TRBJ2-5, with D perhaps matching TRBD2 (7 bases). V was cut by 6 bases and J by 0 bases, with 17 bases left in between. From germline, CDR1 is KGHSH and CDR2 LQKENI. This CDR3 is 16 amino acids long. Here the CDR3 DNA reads TGTGCCAGCTCTACCGAGGGGGGGACCTACCAAGAGACCCAGTACTTC. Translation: CASSTEGGTYQETQYF.

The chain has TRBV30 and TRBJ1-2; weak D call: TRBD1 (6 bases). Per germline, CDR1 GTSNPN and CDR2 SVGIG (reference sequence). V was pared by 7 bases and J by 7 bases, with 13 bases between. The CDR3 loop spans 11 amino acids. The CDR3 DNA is TGTGCCTTTGGGGGGGGCGGTGGCTACACCTTC. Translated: CAFGGGGGYTF. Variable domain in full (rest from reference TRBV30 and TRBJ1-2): SQTIHQWPATLVQPVGSPLSLECTVEGTSNPNLYWYRQAAGRGLQLLFYSVGIGQISSEVPQNLSASRPQDRQFILSSKKLLLSDSGFYLCAFGGGGGYTFGSGTRLTVV.

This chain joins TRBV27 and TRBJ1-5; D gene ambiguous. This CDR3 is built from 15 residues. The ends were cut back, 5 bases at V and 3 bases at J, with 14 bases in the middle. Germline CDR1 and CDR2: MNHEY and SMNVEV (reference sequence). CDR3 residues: CASSLGPGPNQPQHF. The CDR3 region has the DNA TGTGCCAGCAGTCTAGGACCCGGACCCAATCAGCCCCAGCATTTT.

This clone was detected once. CDR3 sequence (DNA): TGTGCCAGCATCTGGGACGGAAACACCATATATTTT. Its protein is CASIWDGNTIYF. The chain carries TRBV2 and TRBJ1-3; tentative D call: TRBD1 (5 bases). The CDR3 length is 12 residues. The germline V gene encodes CDR1 SNHLY and CDR2 FYNNEI. V was cut by 7 bases and J by 4 bases, with 8 bases left in between.

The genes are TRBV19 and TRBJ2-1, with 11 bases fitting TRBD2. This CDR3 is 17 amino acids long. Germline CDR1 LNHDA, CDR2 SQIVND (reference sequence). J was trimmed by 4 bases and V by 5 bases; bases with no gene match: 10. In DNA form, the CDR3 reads TGTGCCAGTAGTCCTTCTTCGACTAGCGGGATATACAATGAGCAGTTCTTC. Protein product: CASSPSSTSGIYNEQFF.

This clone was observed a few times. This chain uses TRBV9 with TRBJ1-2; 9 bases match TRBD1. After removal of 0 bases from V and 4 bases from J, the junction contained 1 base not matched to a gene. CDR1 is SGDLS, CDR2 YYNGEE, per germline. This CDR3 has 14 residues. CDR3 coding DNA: TGTGCCAGCAGCGTAGAGGGACAGGGCTATGGCTACACCTTC. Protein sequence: CASSVEGQGYGYTF.

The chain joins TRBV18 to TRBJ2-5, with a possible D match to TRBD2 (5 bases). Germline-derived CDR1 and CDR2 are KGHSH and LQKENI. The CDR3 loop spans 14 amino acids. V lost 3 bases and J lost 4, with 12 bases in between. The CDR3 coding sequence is TGTGCCAGCTCACCCTTAAACGCGGGAGAGACCCAGTACTTC. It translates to CASSPLNAGETQYF. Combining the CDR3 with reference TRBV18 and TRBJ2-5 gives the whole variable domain NAGVMQNPRHLVRRRGQEARLRCSPMKGHSHVYWYRQLPEEGLKFMVYLQKENIIDESGMPKERFSAEFPKEGPSILRIQQVVRGDSAAYFCASSPLNAGETQYFGPGTRLLVL.

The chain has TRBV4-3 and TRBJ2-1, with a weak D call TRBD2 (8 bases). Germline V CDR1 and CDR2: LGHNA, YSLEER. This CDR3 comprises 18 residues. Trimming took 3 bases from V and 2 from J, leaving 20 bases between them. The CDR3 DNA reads TGCGCCAGCAGCCATGCTACCGGGACTAGGGGGCCCTACAATGAGCAGTTCTTC. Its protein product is CASSHATGTRGPYNEQFF.

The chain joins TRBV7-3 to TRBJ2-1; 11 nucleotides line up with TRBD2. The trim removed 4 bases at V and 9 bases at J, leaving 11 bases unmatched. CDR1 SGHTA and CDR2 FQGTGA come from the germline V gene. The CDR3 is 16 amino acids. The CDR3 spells CASSSLGTSGGSEQFF. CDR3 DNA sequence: TGTGCCAGCAGCTCCCTCGGGACTAGCGGAGGATCTGAGCAGTTCTTC.

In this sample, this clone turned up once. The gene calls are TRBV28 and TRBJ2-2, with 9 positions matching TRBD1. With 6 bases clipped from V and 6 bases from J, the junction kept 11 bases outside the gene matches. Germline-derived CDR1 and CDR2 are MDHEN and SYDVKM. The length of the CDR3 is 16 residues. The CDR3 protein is CASRPPGQGGSGELFF. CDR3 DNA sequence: TGTGCCAGCAGGCCTCCGGGACAGGGTGGTTCCGGGGAGCTGTTTTTT.

The CDR3 reads CASSLPGTGGNTIYF. The CDR3, as DNA: TGTGCCAGCAGCTTGCCCGGGACAGGGGGAAACACCATATATTTT. V gene TRBV7-9 combines with J gene TRBJ1-3; 9 nucleotides align to TRBD1. V shed 3 bases and J 4 bases; nucleotides not matched to a gene: 4. The germline gives CDR1 SEHNR, CDR2 FQNEAQ (reference sequence). This CDR3 is built from 15 residues.

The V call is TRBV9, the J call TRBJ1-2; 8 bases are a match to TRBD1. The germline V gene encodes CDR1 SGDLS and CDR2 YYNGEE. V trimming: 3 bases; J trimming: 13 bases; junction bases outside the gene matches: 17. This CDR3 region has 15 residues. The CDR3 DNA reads TGTGCCAGCAGCGCCACTACAGGGGGGAAGGAACAGCGCACCTTC. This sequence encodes CASSATTGGKEQRTF.

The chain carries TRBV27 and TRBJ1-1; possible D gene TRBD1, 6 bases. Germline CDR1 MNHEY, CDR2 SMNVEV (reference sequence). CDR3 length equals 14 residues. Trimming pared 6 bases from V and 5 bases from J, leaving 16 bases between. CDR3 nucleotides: TGTGCCAGCAGCCTCCAAGGGGGATGGACTGAAGCTTTCTTT. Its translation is CASSLQGGWTEAFF.